Listed below are T cell receptor beta chains from one sample, sequenced in a study of Graves' ophthalmopathy and Graves' hyperthyroidism. TCRdb reprocessed the multiplex PCR reads via MiXCR and lists one record per CDR3 protein. The data show 900,000 to 1,200,000 distinct CDR3 sequences, 35% to 40% seen once. Sequencing used peripheral blood or thyroid tissue (not recorded which). All receptors come from an adult man with Graves' hyperthyroidism. The CDR3 runs from the conserved cysteine through the conserved F or W. A D gene is named only where the DNA matches it firmly. Rows may omit the clone size; those that give it use once, few, many or a size class.

14	.	few	TRBV7-8	TRBJ1-3	TGTGCCAGCATCGAGGGAAGCTCTGGAAACACCATATATTTT	CASIEGSSGNTIYF
15	.	.	TRBV12-3/TRBV12-4	TRBJ1-3	TGTGCCAGCACCCCACACAGACTCTCTGGAAACACCATATATTTT	CASTPHRLSGNTIYF
14	TRBD1	once	TRBV2	TRBJ1-5	TGTGCCAGCAGGGCCCTGGGACAGGGGGAGAACGAGCATTTT	CASRALGQGENEHF
14	.	few	TRBV7-2	TRBJ1-4	TGTGCCAGCAGGGCGGGGGGCGGGCGCGAAAAACTGTTTTTT	CASRAGGGREKLFF
14	.	few	TRBV7-9	TRBJ2-7	TGTGCCAGCAGTTTTCCAGGGGCACGAGGCGAGCAGTACTTC	CASSFPGARGEQYF
13	TRBD1	.	TRBV2	TRBJ1-5	TGTGCCAGCAGTCGGACAGGGTCTGAGCCCCAGCATTTT	CASSRTGSEPQHF
18	TRBD2	few	TRBV20-1	TRBJ2-5	TGCAGTGCTAGAGATATTGGACTAGCGGGAGGCCCGGGAGAGACCCAGTACTTC	CSARDIGLAGGPGETQYF
15	.	.	TRBV9	TRBJ2-7	TGTGCCAGCAGCGCACCGGACAGAGGGGACTACGAGCAGTACTTC	CASSAPDRGDYEQYF
16	TRBD1	many	TRBV20-1	TRBJ1-1	TGCAGTGCTAACCCGACAGGGGGCTATTCGAACACTGAAGCTTTCTTT	CSANPTGGYSNTEAFF
15	TRBD2	once	TRBV5-1	TRBJ2-5	TGCGCCAGCAAACCGATAGCGGGAGGGCCGGAGACCCAGTACTTC	CASKPIAGGPETQYF
12	.	few	TRBV2	TRBJ2-5	TGTGCCGGCCAGGGAGAGCAAGAGACCCAGTACTTC	CAGQGEQETQYF
15	.	many	TRBV5-6	TRBJ1-2	TGTGCCAGCAGCCTACCGGCAGGCGGAAGGAATGGCTACACCTTC	CASSLPAGGRNGYTF
12	.	many	TRBV2	TRBJ1-2	TGTGCCACTGACCAAAGCGGCTATGGCTACACCTTC	CATDQSGYGYTF
16	.	once	TRBV7-2	TRBJ2-7	TGTGCCAGCAGCTTAGACTGGAGCGGGACACCCTACGAGCAGTACTTC	CASSLDWSGTPYEQYF
13	TRBD1	few	TRBV2	TRBJ1-4	TGTGCCAGCAGCGAACAGGGGGCCGGAAAACTGTTTTTT	CASSEQGAGKLFF
15	TRBD1	.	TRBV5-1	TRBJ2-7	TGCGCCAGCGGCCAACTCGGGACAGGGATCTACGAGCAGTACTTC	CASGQLGTGIYEQYF
13	.	many	TRBV20-1	TRBJ2-7	TGCAGTGCTAGTCCCCCTCCCAGGTACGAGCAGTACTTC	CSASPPPRYEQYF
13	.	few	TRBV6-2/TRBV6-3	TRBJ2-2	TGTGCCAGCACCGATAATAGAGGCGGGGAGCTGTTTTTT	CASTDNRGGELFF
15	.	.	TRBV7-2	TRBJ2-7	TGTGCCAGCAGCTTAGCGGCTAGCGAGAGCTACGAGCAGTACTTC	CASSLAASESYEQYF
15	TRBD1	many	TRBV5-6	TRBJ2-5	TGTGCCAGCAGCGTGGGACAGGGGTACCAAGAGACCCAGTACTTC	CASSVGQGYQETQYF
14	.	few	TRBV20-1	TRBJ1-2	TGCAGTGCTAGAGATTTTAAGCAGCTTGAAGGCTACACCTTC	CSARDFKQLEGYTF
16	TRBD1	.	TRBV5-5	TRBJ1-1	TGTGCCAGCAGCGCAGGACAGGGGGCGAGGAACACTGAAGCTTTCTTT	CASSAGQGARNTEAFF
10	TRBD1	.	TRBV10-3	TRBJ1-2	TGTGCCACCGGGACAGTGGCCTACACCTTC	CATGTVAYTF
15	.	.	TRBV9	TRBJ1-2	TGTGCCAGCAGCCAAGGACGAGGGGCAGGCTATGGCTACACCTTC	CASSQGRGAGYGYTF
14	TRBD1	.	TRBV13	TRBJ2-7	TGTGCCAGCAGCGCAGGGGGCCGCCCGTGGGAGCAGTACTTC	CASSAGGRPWEQYF
16	.	many	TRBV20-1	TRBJ2-7	TGCAGTGCTAGCCATGGGACTGGACCTGTTCAAGGAGAGCAGTACTTC	CSASHGTGPVQGEQYF
15	.	.	TRBV7-2	TRBJ2-2	TGTGCCAGCAGCTTAGACAGGCGAGTGGGCGGGGAGCTGTTTTTT	CASSLDRRVGGELFF
15	.	.	TRBV20-1	TRBJ1-5	TGCAGTGCTAGAGATGCAGCAGGGCCCTATCAGCCCCAGCATTTT	CSARDAAGPYQPQHF
16	TRBD1	.	TRBV9	TRBJ1-4	TGTGCCAGCAGCGCTGAGACAGGGGCAACTAATGAAAAACTGTTTTTT	CASSAETGATNEKLFF
15	TRBD2	few	TRBV6-5	TRBJ2-7	TGTGCCAGCAGTTACACCGGGACTAGGTCGGACGAGCAGTACTTC	CASSYTGTRSDEQYF
16	.	many	TRBV2	TRBJ1-4	TGTGCCAGCAGTGTGGACCCCATGGGGGAACGGGAAAAACTGTTTTTT	CASSVDPMGEREKLFF
12	TRBD1	.	TRBV29-1	TRBJ2-7	TGCAGCGTTGGGACAGGGGTCGACGAGCAGTACTTC	CSVGTGVDEQYF
14	TRBD1	.	TRBV10-2	TRBJ2-7	TGCGCCAGCAGCAACTGGGACAGAACCTACGAGCAGTACTTC	CASSNWDRTYEQYF
12	TRBD2	.	TRBV29-1	TRBJ2-5	TGCAGCGTTGAAGAGGGGAGGGGGACCCAGTACTTC	CSVEEGRGTQYF
15	TRBD1	.	TRBV20-1	TRBJ1-2	TGCAGTGCTAGAGACCGGGACAGCCCGAGCTATGGCTACACCTTC	CSARDRDSPSYGYTF
16	.	many	TRBV19	TRBJ1-5	TGTGCCAGTAGTAGTTGGTCTGACAGCTACAATCAGCCCCAGCATTTT	CASSSWSDSYNQPQHF
12	.	.	TRBV10-3	TRBJ1-2	TGTGCCAGCACGGACACTACCTATGGCTACACCTTC	CASTDTTYGYTF
14	.	.	TRBV2	TRBJ1-1	TGTGCCAGCAGAGAGACGGCAGGGAGAACTGAAGCTTTCTTT	CASRETAGRTEAFF
15	.	many	TRBV20-1	TRBJ1-1	TGCAGTGCCCATGCCCAGTACGACACCGGCACTGAAGCTTTCTTT	CSAHAQYDTGTEAFF
14	.	many	TRBV11-2	TRBJ2-7	TGTGCCAGCAGCTTGTGGACGTCTTCCTACGAGCAGTACTTC	CASSLWTSSYEQYF
15	.	few	TRBV10-3	TRBJ2-7	TGTGCCATCAGTTACTTGCAGGGGTCGTACTACGAGCAGTACTTC	CAISYLQGSYYEQYF
16	TRBD1	.	TRBV7-2	TRBJ2-7	TGTGCCAGCAGTCCCCTAGACAGGGGAGTCGGCTACGGGCAGTACTTC	CASSPLDRGVGYGQYF
11	.	many	TRBV25-1	TRBJ2-5	TGTGCCAGCAAAGTGGGGGAGACCCAGTACTTC	CASKVGETQYF
14	.	few	TRBV6-2/TRBV6-3	TRBJ1-1	TGTGCCAGCAGCAATGCGGTTATGAACACTGAAGCTTTCTTT	CASSNAVMNTEAFF
13	.	many	TRBV6-6	TRBJ1-4	TGTGCCAGCAGTGACACTCCGGGGCCTCGACTGTTTTTT	CASSDTPGPRLFF
14	.	.	TRBV19	TRBJ1-2	TGTGCCAGTAGTAGAGGACAGCTTTACTATGGCTACACCTTC	CASSRGQLYYGYTF
13	.	many	TRBV29-1	TRBJ1-1	TGCAGCGTTGTTCAGGACATGAACACTGAAGCTTTCTTT	CSVVQDMNTEAFF
16	TRBD1	few	TRBV7-2	TRBJ2-6	TGTGCCAGCGGGGGACAGGGCTCGTCTGGGGCCAACGTCCTGACTTTC	CASGGQGSSGANVLTF
13	.	.	TRBV30	TRBJ2-5	TGTGCCTGGAGTATCTCAGGGGTAGAGACCCAGTACTTC	CAWSISGVETQYF
12	.	many	TRBV7-2	TRBJ2-7	TGTGCCAGCAGCTTTTTAAACTACGAGCAGTACTTC	CASSFLNYEQYF
15	.	.	TRBV9	TRBJ1-2	TGTGCCAGCAGCGTTGACTGGCCGCCAGCCTATGGCTACACCTTC	CASSVDWPPAYGYTF
15	TRBD1	many	TRBV7-2	TRBJ2-2	TGTGCCAGCAGCCCCGGGGACAGGAACACCGGGGAGCTGTTTTTT	CASSPGDRNTGELFF
15	.	.	TRBV7-8	TRBJ1-2	TGTGCCAGCAGCCCCGGACAGACGGATAACTATGGTTACACCTTC	CASSPGQTDNYGYTF
15	TRBD1	few	TRBV5-5	TRBJ1-5	TGTGCCAGCAGCATTGGGACAGGGGTCGCTCAGCCCCAGCATTTT	CASSIGTGVAQPQHF
16	TRBD1	few	TRBV4-1	TRBJ1-1	TGCGCCAGCAGCCAGAACGGACAGGGTATGAACACTGAAGCTTTCTTT	CASSQNGQGMNTEAFF
16	.	few	TRBV4-3	TRBJ1-4	TGCGCCAGCAGCCAAGAGGAGAGGTTCGGGGAGGAAAAACTGTTTTTT	CASSQEERFGEEKLFF
13	.	.	TRBV7-2	TRBJ1-1	TGTGCCAGCAGCCTACTTGTTGTCACTGAAGCTTTCTTT	CASSLLVVTEAFF
13	.	many	TRBV2	TRBJ1-2	TGTGCCAGCAGTGAAGAATCTGAATATGGCTACACCTTC	CASSEESEYGYTF
16	.	many	TRBV13	TRBJ2-2	TGTGCCAGCAGCTTAAACCAGGGGAGGTACACCGGGGAGCTGTTTTTT	CASSLNQGRYTGELFF
16	.	.	TRBV4-3	TRBJ1-4	TGCGCCAGCAGCCAAGGGAGACAGAAGTCGAATGAAAAACTGTTTTTT	CASSQGRQKSNEKLFF